Included here is one T cell receptor (beta chain) sequence, with context. What it recognizes is unknown. Trimming removed 2 bases from V and 0 bases from J; junction bases left unmatched: 2. Germline CDR1 reads MNHEY; CDR2 reads SVGAGI. The CDR3 consists of 15 residues. These data are taken from a study of T cell repertoires in cytomegalovirus infection. Study outcomes and limitations: Cumulative frequency (of public TCR beta family members) identified carriers of CMV plus the relevant HLA. The ex vivo response was dominated by HLA-C-restricted CMV-specific TCR beta clonotypes.

TCRdb recomputed calls from the reads with MiXCR, one row per CDR3 protein. Of approximately 500,000 distinct CDR3 sequences listed, roughly 10% are singletons. This chain uses TRBV6-5 with TRBJ2-5; 8 nucleotides agree with TRBD2. Sequencing input: PBMCs. This sequence originates from a human donor in good health (CMV status not recorded). Some clones in this sample may be carry-over from other donors' samples. CDR3 protein: CASSYTGGYQETQYF. The CDR3 region has the DNA TGTGCCAGCAGTTACACGGGAGGGTACCAAGAGACCCAGTACTTC.